The rows below give T cell receptor beta chains drawn from one sample of a study of blood T cells in healthy people across ages. TCRdb re-called the 5' RACE reads with MiXCR, one entry per CDR3 protein. The table includes about 1.1 million distinct CDR3 sequences, roughly two fifths detected once. Sequencing was done on a sample of blood. Receptor source: a man aged 18 to 35 in good health. CDR3s include the opening cysteine and the closing phenylalanine or tryptophan. The D gene is left open where the match is weak. For some rows the clone size is stated as once, few or many, or as a class when expanded; others skip it.

v_gene: TRBV6-1
d_gene: TRBD1
j_gene: TRBJ1-1
abundance: few
CDR3nt: TGTGCCAGCATCACTGTGGTCCCCTGGCCGGGACAGGGTGTGAAAGCTTTCTTT
CDR3aa: CASITVVPWPGQGVKAFF

v_gene: TRBV11-1
d_gene: TRBD1
j_gene: TRBJ2-1
abundance: few
CDR3nt: TGTGCCAGCAGCTTCAGGACAGGGGAGGACAATGAGCAGTTCTTC
CDR3aa: CASSFRTGEDNEQFF

v_gene: TRBV7-9
d_gene: .
j_gene: TRBJ2-3
abundance: few
CDR3nt: TGTGCCAGCAGCTCCCGTCTGGGCGCAGATACGCAGTATTTT
CDR3aa: CASSSRLGADTQYF

v_gene: TRBV7-9
d_gene: .
j_gene: TRBJ2-7
abundance: few
CDR3nt: TGTGCCAGCAGCTTGAAAGGGTTCCACGAGCAGTACTTC
CDR3aa: CASSLKGFHEQYF

v_gene: TRBV6-1
d_gene: TRBD1
j_gene: TRBJ1-5
abundance: .
CDR3nt: TGTGCCAGCAGTGAGGGTGGACAGGTCAGCAATCAGCCCCAGCATTTT
CDR3aa: CASSEGGQVSNQPQHF

v_gene: TRBV12-3/TRBV12-4
d_gene: .
j_gene: TRBJ1-2
abundance: few
CDR3nt: TGTGCCAGCAGTTTCAATCCCCAGGGAAACTATGGCTACACCTTC
CDR3aa: CASSFNPQGNYGYTF

v_gene: TRBV20-1
d_gene: TRBD1
j_gene: TRBJ2-1
abundance: .
CDR3nt: TGCAGTGCTAGAACCTCCGACAGGGCGTCCTACAATGAGCAGTTCTTC
CDR3aa: CSARTSDRASYNEQFF

v_gene: TRBV29-1
d_gene: .
j_gene: TRBJ1-1
abundance: few
CDR3nt: TGCAGCGGCCTAAGATCGGGGGCAACTGAAGCTTTCTTT
CDR3aa: CSGLRSGATEAFF

v_gene: TRBV7-2
d_gene: .
j_gene: TRBJ2-2
abundance: .
CDR3nt: TGTGCCAGCAGCTTAGCTAGCTCGAACACCGGGGAGCTGTTTTTT
CDR3aa: CASSLASSNTGELFF

v_gene: TRBV20-1
d_gene: TRBD2
j_gene: TRBJ2-1
abundance: .
CDR3nt: TGCAGTGCTCCGCGACTAGCGGGTTACAATGAGCAGTTCTTC
CDR3aa: CSAPRLAGYNEQFF

v_gene: TRBV29-1
d_gene: .
j_gene: TRBJ2-5
abundance: .
CDR3nt: TGCAGCGTTGAAAACGGGGAGCAGTACTTC
CDR3aa: CSVENGEQYF

v_gene: TRBV5-1
d_gene: TRBD1
j_gene: TRBJ2-2
abundance: .
CDR3nt: TGCGCCAGCAGCACGGACAGGGGGCTTGCCGGGGAGCTGTTTTTT
CDR3aa: CASSTDRGLAGELFF

v_gene: TRBV4-3
d_gene: TRBD2
j_gene: TRBJ2-7
abundance: many
CDR3nt: TGCGCCAGCAGCCAAGACCTTGGACTAGCGGGGGGGCTTTTCTCCTACAATGAGCAGTACTTC
CDR3aa: CASSQDLGLAGGLFSYNEQYF

v_gene: TRBV12-3/TRBV12-4
d_gene: .
j_gene: TRBJ1-4
abundance: .
CDR3nt: TGTGCCAGCAGTTTGTGGGACCCTAATGAAAAACTGTTTTTT
CDR3aa: CASSLWDPNEKLFF

v_gene: TRBV20-1
d_gene: .
j_gene: TRBJ1-6
abundance: once
CDR3nt: TGCAGTGCTAGAAGCGGACGGAGCTCCTATAATTCACCCCTCCACTTT
CDR3aa: CSARSGRSSYNSPLHF

v_gene: TRBV7-9
d_gene: .
j_gene: TRBJ1-4
abundance: .
CDR3nt: TGTGCCAGCAGCTTAGCAGGGCGGGAGGATGAAAAACTGTTTTTT
CDR3aa: CASSLAGREDEKLFF

v_gene: TRBV5-1
d_gene: .
j_gene: TRBJ2-1
abundance: .
CDR3nt: TGCGCCAGCAGCGGGGGGTCGGGGTTGAACAGCAATGAGCAGTTCTTC
CDR3aa: CASSGGSGLNSNEQFF

v_gene: TRBV5-1
d_gene: .
j_gene: TRBJ2-3
abundance: .
CDR3nt: TGCGCCAGCAGCTTGGAACCTAGCAGGGGCACAGATACGCGGTATTTT
CDR3aa: CASSLEPSRGTDTRYF

v_gene: TRBV3-1
d_gene: TRBD1
j_gene: TRBJ2-7
abundance: .
CDR3nt: TGTGCCAGCAGCCGCCCGACAGGGAACGAGCAGTACTTC
CDR3aa: CASSRPTGNEQYF

v_gene: TRBV4-3
d_gene: .
j_gene: TRBJ2-3
abundance: few
CDR3nt: TGCGCCAGCAGCCAAGATGGGGTATCCGGGGCAGATACGCAGTATTTT
CDR3aa: CASSQDGVSGADTQYF

v_gene: TRBV7-9
d_gene: .
j_gene: TRBJ1-1
abundance: .
CDR3nt: TGTGCCACAGAGCGGGGGAGGAGGGCTGAAGCTTTCTTT
CDR3aa: CATERGRRAEAFF

v_gene: TRBV5-1
d_gene: .
j_gene: TRBJ2-1
abundance: few
CDR3nt: TGCGCCAGCAGCCTGGACATTGCACAGGAGCAGTTCTTC
CDR3aa: CASSLDIAQEQFF

v_gene: TRBV12-3/TRBV12-4
d_gene: .
j_gene: TRBJ1-6
abundance: .
CDR3nt: TGTGCCAGCAGAGTAAGGGGGGGCTCACCCCTCCACTTT
CDR3aa: CASRVRGGSPLHF

v_gene: TRBV4-3
d_gene: .
j_gene: TRBJ1-4
abundance: .
CDR3nt: TGCGCCAGCAGCCGTATTCACGGGGAAAAACTGTTTTTT
CDR3aa: CASSRIHGEKLFF

v_gene: TRBV12-3/TRBV12-4
d_gene: TRBD1
j_gene: TRBJ1-5
abundance: few
CDR3nt: TGTGCCAGCAGGGAGGGACAGGGGAATCAGCCCCAGCATTTT
CDR3aa: CASREGQGNQPQHF

v_gene: TRBV5-6
d_gene: TRBD2
j_gene: TRBJ2-5
abundance: .
CDR3nt: TGTGCCAGCAGCTTTTTGCCAGCGGGGGGACAAGAGACCCAGTACTTC
CDR3aa: CASSFLPAGGQETQYF